This T cell receptor (beta chain) was found in a study of blood T cell repertoires in COVID-19. Study-wide background: The United States, Italy and Spain were the sources of the acute and convalescent COVID-19 samples. T cells, B-cell-depleted T cells, or PBMCs supplied cDNA or gDNA.

Original analysis: Amplification of reference gene primers provided the estimated nucleated cell counts. TCRdb's copy holds only in-frame clones and misses some; the assay was immunoSEQ multiplex PCR. V and J calls and clone size are copied from that table; D and trimming were computed from the DNA. The sample contains 46,000 or so clones, 80% to 90% of which appear only once. Enrollment of patients from Seattle took place during active infection, with longitudinal follow-up. The clonotype originates from an elderly woman with COVID-19, enrolled during active disease. The sample consisted of peripheral blood.

The CDR3 coding sequence is TGTGCCAGCAGTTCAACAGGGATCCACTCCTTGGGGGGCTACACCTTC. Residues: CASSSTGIHSLGGYTF. The chain recombines TRBV6-5 with TRBJ1-2, with D possibly being TRBD1 (6 bases). CDR3 length: 16 residues. Germline V gene sequence: CDR1 MNHEY, CDR2 SVGAGI. The V end lost 4 bases, the J end lost 8 bases, and 23 bases lay between the germline ends.